These 15 T cell receptor beta chains were all obtained from the same sample, sequenced in a study of T-cell memory formation after mild COVID-19. TCRdb itself ran the 5' RACE reads through MiXCR, one entry per CDR3 protein. Altogether over 120,000 distinct CDR3 sequences are present, about 25% being singletons, with the ten largest covering around 22%. The sequenced material came from PBMCs or a T cell subset sorted from them (not recorded which). These receptors were obtained from an adult woman who had mild COVID-19 (a few samples of this study predate the infection). Cell type and time point are not known.

The chain links TRBV4-1 to TRBJ2-1; 9 nucleotides agree with TRBD1. The junction had 7 bases not matched to a gene; V was cut back by 0 bases and J by 4 bases. The CDR3 covers 17 residues. Germline V gene data show CDR1 as MGHRA and CDR2 as YSYEKL. The CDR3 bases are TGCGCCAGCAGCCAAGACCCGGGACAGGGCACTTACAATGAGCAGTTCTTC. It encodes CASSQDPGQGTYNEQFF.

The chain joins TRBV4-2 to TRBJ2-3; 14 nucleotides line up with TRBD2. This CDR3 spans 17 amino acids. The V gene's germline CDR1 is LGHNA and CDR2 YNFKEQ. Unmatched junction bases numbered 7, after V lost 4 bases and J lost 4 bases. The CDR3 DNA follows: TGTGCCAGCAGCCCCAGACTAGCGGGGGGGCCGGCAGATACGCAGTATTTT. Translated: CASSPRLAGGPADTQYF.

This clonotype was picked up a small number of times. The chain uses TRBV7-9 and TRBJ2-7; D possibly corresponds to TRBD2 (5 bases). V lost 5 bases and J lost 0, with 14 bases in between. The CDR3 loop spans 15 amino acids. Germline CDR1 is SEHNR and CDR2 is FQNEAQ (reference sequence). CDR3: CASSHGGGYSYEQYF. The CDR3 coding sequence is TGTGCCAGCAGCCATGGAGGAGGATACTCCTACGAGCAGTACTTC.

The chain carries TRBV27 and TRBJ2-1, with 14 nucleotides matching TRBD2. Germline V gives CDR1 MNHEY, CDR2 SMNVEV (reference sequence). Trimming removed 7 bases from V and 6 bases from J; junction bases left unmatched: 8. This CDR3 is 16 amino acids long. DNA of the CDR3: TGTGCCAGCATCCAACAGGGGACTAGCGGGAGCAATGAGCAGTTCTTC. As protein: CASIQQGTSGSNEQFF.

This clonotype was observed a few times. The V call is TRBV5-1, the J call TRBJ2-1; D possibly matches TRBD1 or TRBD2 (5 bases each). CDR3 length equals 19 residues. Germline CDR1 SGHRS, CDR2 YFSETQ. The V end lost 4 bases, the J end lost 0 bases, and 23 bases lay between the germline ends. CDR3 protein: CASSMGLGGVDSSYNEQFF. The CDR3 bases are TGCGCCAGCAGCATGGGGCTAGGAGGAGTCGATAGCTCCTACAATGAGCAGTTCTTC.

V usage is TRBV4-1 and J usage is TRBJ2-5, with a tentative D call TRBD1 (7 bases). V lost 4 bases and J lost 1, with 13 bases in between. The CDR3 is made up of 15 amino acids. The germline gives CDR1 MGHRA, CDR2 YSYEKL. The CDR3, as DNA: TGCGCCAGCAGCCGACTAGAGGGGGCCCAAGAGACCCAGTACTTC. Encoded protein: CASSRLEGAQETQYF.

In DNA form, the CDR3 reads TGTGCCAGCACCTTAATTGGGACAGGGTGGACTGAAGCTTTCTTT. Its protein product is CASTLIGTGWTEAFF. The chain is built from TRBV6-2 or TRBV6-3 and TRBJ1-1, with TRBD1 matching over 9 bases. Germline V CDR1 and CDR2: MNHEY, SVGEGT. The V segment lost 7 bases and the J segment 5 bases; nucleotides outside the gene matches: 11. This CDR3 is built from 15 residues.

This clonotype was picked up a small number of times. The chain recombines TRBV3-1 with TRBJ2-5, with D uncertain. The germline CDR1 and CDR2 sequences are LGHDT and YNNKEL (reference sequence). Trimming took off 4 bases at V and 2 bases at J, with 11 bases between the two ends. The CDR3 has 14 residues. CDR3 residues: CASSPRTQQETQYF. Here the CDR3 DNA reads TGTGCCAGCAGCCCTCGGACCCAACAAGAGACCCAGTACTTC.

The chain recombines TRBV15 with TRBJ2-7; 7 bases map to TRBD1. CDR1 is LNHNV, CDR2 YYDKDF, per germline (reference sequence). With V trimmed by 5 bases and J by 2 bases, 6 bases remained unmatched. The CDR3 is made up of 14 amino acids. Written as DNA, the CDR3 is TGTGCCACCAGCCCTAGGGGACAGACCTACGAGCAGTACTTC. This sequence encodes CATSPRGQTYEQYF.

The V gene is TRBV7-8, the J gene TRBJ2-1, with 14 bases aligning to TRBD2. Unmatched junction bases numbered 9, after V lost 2 bases and J lost 15 bases. Germline V gene data show CDR1 as SGHVS and CDR2 as FQNEAQ. CDR3 length equals 15 residues. CDR3 nucleotides: TGTGCCAGCAGCTTAACGGGACTAGCGGGAGCCTGGGGGTTCTTC. Translated: CASSLTGLAGAWGFF.

In this sample, this clonotype turned up a few times. V is TRBV2 and J is TRBJ2-6, with D maybe TRBD2 (5 bases). CDR1 and CDR2 (germline): SNHLY, FYNNEI. The CDR3 is 16 residues long. Trimming took off 5 bases at V and 0 bases at J, with 11 bases between the two ends. CDR3 protein: CASSFAEGSGANVLTF. CDR3 bases: TGTGCCAGCAGTTTCGCTGAGGGCTCTGGGGCCAACGTCCTGACTTTC.

This clonotype was detected a few times. V gene TRBV5-6 combines with J gene TRBJ2-1; 8 bases match TRBD1. The CDR3 consists of 15 residues. V lost 4 bases and J lost 5; bases outside the gene matches: 8. In germline, CDR1 is SGHDT, CDR2 YYEEEE. The CDR3 DNA reads TGTGCCAGCAGCCATGGACAGGGTGTCCACAATGAGCAGTTCTTC. This encodes CASSHGQGVHNEQFF.

This chain links TRBV4-3 with TRBJ2-3; 8 bases match TRBD2. The CDR3 has 17 residues. The V segment lost 0 bases and the J segment 2 bases; nucleotides outside the gene matches: 7. Germline assignment: CDR1 LGHNA and CDR2 YSLEER. This chain's CDR3 is CASSQDGIAGSTDTQYF. The CDR3 DNA is TGCGCCAGCAGCCAAGATGGGATAGCGGGATCCACAGATACGCAGTATTTT.

This clonotype turned up a few times. The chain carries TRBV20-1 and TRBJ1-3, with a weak D call TRBD1 (6 bases). Germline CDR1 DFQATT, CDR2 SNEGSKA (reference sequence). Trimming took off 6 bases at V and 3 bases at J, with 18 bases between the two ends. CDR3 length equals 15 residues. CDR3 sequence reads: CSASQTGTRGNTIYF. The DNA for the CDR3 is TGCAGTGCAAGTCAAACAGGGACTCGTGGAAACACCATATATTTT.

The J gene is TRBJ2-7, the V gene TRBV4-1; TRBD1 matches 9 bases. The trim removed 4 bases at V and 3 bases at J, leaving 4 bases unmatched. The CDR3 extends over 14 amino acids. CDR1 and CDR2 from the germline V gene are MGHRA and YSYEKL. For the CDR3, the DNA is TGCGCCAGCAGCCCCGGGACAGGGCGCTACGAGCAGTACTTC. It codes for CASSPGTGRYEQYF.